The text below deals with one TCR beta chain. Its specific antigen is unknown. Base qualities were left out, and no much larger clone turns up one base away. The CDR3 has 15 amino acids, counting the end cysteine and phenylalanine. Left in the record is the CDR3 DNA by itself, 45 bases read in frame from the first base. V is shortened by 1 base, J by 0 bases, and the region joining them spans 10 bases. The germline V gene encodes CDR1 SGDLS and CDR2 YYNGEE. The library was produced with PCR. Sequencing took place on an Illumina HiSeq 2500. Molecular barcoding was employed in the preparation of TCR libraries, with unique molecular identifiers being used to normalize TCRbeta repertoire quantification. Clones were called with MiXCR by TCRdb after fastp trimmed the public reads at Q25, and only in-frame beta chains were retained. Each entry is one CDR3 protein sequence, shown with its most common DNA and genes. This sample has 350,000 to 500,000 distinct CDR3 sequences in its table, and roughly 44% of those were observed once. 27% of the sample rests with the top ten.

This specimen's treatment or condition label, per the study, means: allogeneic hematopoietic cell transplantation with graft depleted of TCRalphabeta T cells and CD19 B cells. The children who served as transplant recipients had been given grafts of TCRalphabeta/CD19-depleted allogeneic hematopoietic cells. These data come from a study of T-cell reconstitution after alpha-beta-depleted transplantation in children (TCRdb year 2016). Some background on the complete study: T-cell immune reconstitution after TCRalphabeta/CD19-depleted allogeneic hematopoietic cell transplantation in children was quantitatively tracked in the study by means of TCR repertoire profiling. Overall results and qualifications from the work: The high TCRbeta diversity at day 60 in some patients was ascribed to recipient T cells and intrathymic progenitors that had survived conditioning. About two months after transplant, the apparently early recovery of alphabetaT-cell counts reportedly depended on just several hundred clones that had expanded rapidly and came from non-depleted graft cells. Hyperexpanded clone frequencies declined over subsequent months; after one year, T-cell counts and TCRbeta diversity were mostly attributed to newly produced T cells.

The receptor chain draws on TRBV9 and TRBJ2-5; TRBD1 is perhaps the D gene, given 5 matching bases. The TCR comes from a girl under 10 years old with aplastic anemia, due to receive a stem cell transplant. The sequencing here drew on PBMCs, taken before TCRalphabeta/CD19-depleted stem cell transplant. This receptor carries the CDR3 CASSVSTGNQETQYF. The base sequence is TGTGCCAGCAGCGTATCAACAGGTAACCAAGAGACCCAGTACTTC.